One and the same sample provided the 24 T cell receptor beta chains below, sequenced in a study of shared clonotypes between healthy human individuals (dated by TCRdb to about 2020). Library generation was performed with the immunoSEQ multiplex PCR assay. Drawn from immuneACCESS, this table holds only the in-frame rearrangements with V and J called that TCRdb kept. Clones are partly lost; checked studies trace under half to an unresolved V gene and leave the rest unexplained. Recorded for this sample are roughly 2,500,000 clones; roughly 93% of them occurred a single time. The ten biggest clones cover around 0.37% of the sample. Sample: naive CD4+ T cells from PBMCs. This specimen's cell subset or site label, per the study, means: CD45RA+ positively selected. The receptors shown here come from a man younger than 35 in good health. Some clones in this sample may be carry-over from other donors' samples.

The rearrangement links TRBV5-1 to TRBJ2-5, with TRBD2 matching over 10 bases. CDR3 size: 16 residues. Unmatched junction bases numbered 6, after V lost 4 bases and J lost 0 bases. From germline, CDR1 is SGHRS and CDR2 YFSETQ. The CDR3 nucleotides read TGCGCCAGCAGCATCAATAGCGGGAGGAACCAAGAGACCCAGTACTTC. Translated: CASSINSGRNQETQYF.

The chain employs TRBV28 and TRBJ2-3; the match to TRBD1 covers 8 bases. The germline gives CDR1 MDHEN, CDR2 SYDVKM. The V segment lost 9 bases and the J segment 0 bases; nucleotides outside the gene matches: 8. This CDR3 comprises 15 residues. As DNA, the CDR3 is TGTGCCAGTTCCGCGGGACAGGTTAGCACAGATACGCAGTATTTT. Translated, it gives CASSAGQVSTDTQYF.

About this clone: The sample has other DNA sequences that encode this CDR3 too. The chain is built from TRBV6-1 and TRBJ2-2; 7 bases are a match to TRBD1. Trimming cost V 6 bases and J 3 bases; bases outside gene matches: 4. Per germline, CDR1 MNHNS and CDR2 SASEGT. The CDR3 consists of 14 residues. Written as DNA, the CDR3 is TGTGCCAGCAGACGGGACAGCTACACCGGGGAGCTGTTTTTT. The encoded protein is CASRRDSYTGELFF.

V and J are TRBV6-5 and TRBJ2-7; D is perhaps TRBD2 (5 bases). CDR3 length: 14 residues. The germline CDR1 and CDR2 sequences are MNHEY and SVGAGI. V lost 5 bases and J lost 4, with 15 bases in between. As DNA, the CDR3 is TGTGCCAGCAGTCGGGATTATACGAAATACGAGCAGTACTTC. Translated: CASSRDYTKYEQYF.

The V call is TRBV11-2, the J call TRBJ2-2; 11 nucleotides agree with TRBD2. Trimming cost V 5 bases and J 0 bases; bases outside gene matches: 2. The germline gives CDR1 SGHAT, CDR2 FQNNGV. This CDR3 is built from 16 residues. This CDR3 is CASSRGLAANTGELFF. The CDR3 coding sequence is TGTGCCAGCAGCCGGGGACTAGCGGCGAACACCGGGGAGCTGTTTTTT.

The V call is TRBV11-2, the J call TRBJ1-1, with D possibly TRBD1 on 6 matching bases. V was shortened by 5 bases and J by 7 bases, with 14 bases between the two germline ends. The CDR3 contains 13 residues. The germline CDR1 and CDR2 sequences are SGHAT and FQNNGV. DNA of the CDR3: TGTGCCAGCAGCCTACCGACAGGCGGTGAAGCTTTCTTT. Its protein is CASSLPTGGEAFF.

V usage is TRBV6-1 and J usage is TRBJ1-1; TRBD1 is a possible D gene (5 bases). Trimming removed 5 bases from V and 2 bases from J, with 15 bases in between. Germline lookup yields CDR1 MNHNS and CDR2 SASEGT. This CDR3 contains 15 residues. CDR3 protein: CASSLGWGLNTEAFF. CDR3 bases: TGTGCCAGCAGTTTGGGGTGGGGACTAAACACTGAAGCTTTCTTT.

As regards this clone: The same CDR3 arises from other DNA sequences in this sample as well. The J gene is TRBJ1-5, the V gene TRBV4-2, with 11 bases identical to TRBD1. In germline, CDR1 is LGHNA, CDR2 YNFKEQ. This CDR3 contains 14 residues. V lost 4 bases to trimming and J lost 6 bases; unmatched junction nucleotides: 2. CDR3 DNA sequence: TGTGCCAGCAGCCGGGGACAGGGGGGTCAGCCCCAGCATTTT. Its protein is CASSRGQGGQPQHF.

This chain joins TRBV11-1 and TRBJ1-2; D call uncertain. CDR3 length equals 16 residues. V shed 0 bases and J shed 0 bases, with 11 bases lying between them. The V gene's germline CDR1 is SGHAT and CDR2 FQDESV (reference sequence). The CDR3: CASSLARNPSNYGYTF. In DNA form, the CDR3 reads TGTGCCAGCAGCTTAGCGCGGAACCCATCTAACTATGGCTACACCTTC.

The V and J genes are TRBV29-1 and TRBJ2-3; D gene uncertain. This CDR3 contains 14 residues. Germline loops: CDR1 SQVTM, CDR2 ANQGSEA. Between the trimmed V and J ends, which lost 3 bases and 2 bases, there was a span of 12 bases. The CDR3: CSVEASTDTDTQYF. CDR3 coding DNA: TGCAGCGTTGAGGCCTCGACCGACACAGATACGCAGTATTTT.

This clone was found once. The chain uses TRBV28 and TRBJ2-7, with D perhaps assigned TRBD1 or TRBD2 (5 bases each). V was cut by 5 bases and J by 6 bases, with 26 bases left in between. This CDR3 region has 17 residues. CDR1 is MDHEN, CDR2 SYDVKM, per germline. The CDR3 is CASSEPQGPRLPGEQYF. For the CDR3, the DNA is TGTGCCAGCAGTGAACCGCAGGGACCGCGGTTGCCCGGCGAGCAGTACTTC. The full variable domain, its missing parts supplied by reference TRBV28 and TRBJ2-7, is DVKVTQSSRYLVKRTGEKVFLECVQDMDHENMFWYRQDPGLGLRLIYFSYDVKMKEKGDIPEGYSVSREKKERFSLILESASTNQTSMYLCASSEPQGPRLPGEQYFGPGTRLTVT.

A single count supports this clone. V usage is TRBV28 and J usage is TRBJ1-1, with 8 bases fitting TRBD1. This CDR3 has 13 residues. The V gene's germline CDR1 is MDHEN and CDR2 SYDVKM. V shed 3 bases and J 9 bases; nucleotides not matched to a gene: 6. Here the CDR3 DNA reads TGTGCCAGCAGTTTCCGGCAGGGGGCCCAAGCTTTCTTT. This gives the protein CASSFRQGAQAFF.

The chain couples TRBV7-9 to TRBJ2-7; possibly TRBD1 or TRBD2 for D (6 bases each). CDR1 and CDR2 from the germline V gene are SEHNR and FQNEAQ (reference sequence). The CDR3 runs to 14 residues. V lost 1 base and J lost 5, with 12 bases in between. CDR3 protein: CASSLGGAVDEQYF. Here the CDR3 DNA reads TGTGCCAGCAGCTTAGGGGGGGCAGTTGACGAGCAGTACTTC.

The chain combines TRBV28 with TRBJ2-7; TRBD1 matches 10 bases. CDR3 size: 16 residues. The J segment lost 2 bases and the V segment lost 6 bases, leaving 10 bases of the junction unmatched. The V gene's germline CDR1 is MDHEN and CDR2 SYDVKM. In DNA, the CDR3 is TGTGCCAGCAGAATGGGGACAGGGGTACCTACCTACGAGCAGTACTTC. Translating it yields CASRMGTGVPTYEQYF.

This chain connects TRBV2 to TRBJ1-1, with 8 bases identical to TRBD1. This CDR3 has 17 amino acids. With V trimmed by 5 bases and J by 1 base, 12 bases remained unmatched. Germline CDR1 reads SNHLY; CDR2 reads FYNNEI. The CDR3 region has the DNA TGTGCCAGCAGTCCGAACGACGCCGGGACAGGGAACACTGAAGCTTTCTTT. Amino acids: CASSPNDAGTGNTEAFF.

This clone was counted only a few times. The chain employs TRBV30 and TRBJ1-1; perhaps TRBD1 as D (5 bases). CDR3 length equals 14 residues. The V end was cut by 5 bases, the J end by 1 base, with 14 bases between. Germline-derived CDR1 and CDR2 are GTSNPN and SVGIG (reference sequence). CDR3 nucleotide sequence: TGTGCCTGGGAACGCAGGGTCCCGAACACTGAAGCTTTCTTT. Its translation is CAWERRVPNTEAFF.

The chain links TRBV9 to TRBJ2-7, with 8 positions matching TRBD1. Germline V gene data show CDR1 as SGDLS and CDR2 as YYNGEE. This CDR3 is 15 amino acids long. With 5 bases clipped from V and 7 bases from J, the junction kept 14 bases outside the gene matches. CDR3 in DNA: TGTGCCAGCAGTACCCGGACAGGGACGTACGTGGAGCAGTACTTC. Translation gives CASSTRTGTYVEQYF.

J is TRBJ1-2 and V is TRBV29-1, with D tentatively TRBD1 (5 bases). The CDR3 runs to 15 residues. Germline CDR1 SQVTM, CDR2 ANQGSEA. V lost 0 bases and J lost 4, with 15 bases in between. CDR3 sequence: CSVEEGSRQSYGYTF. CDR3 sequence (DNA): TGCAGCGTTGAAGAGGGTAGTCGACAGTCCTATGGCTACACCTTC.

This chain connects TRBV4-2 to TRBJ2-1; a possible D gene is TRBD1 (5 bases). Between the trimmed V and J ends, which lost 0 bases and 2 bases, there was a span of 20 bases. CDR3 length equals 19 residues. Germline V gives CDR1 LGHNA, CDR2 YNFKEQ. The CDR3 spells CASSQEGVTGSRAYNEQFF. The CDR3 nucleotides are TGTGCCAGCAGCCAAGAAGGAGTCACAGGCTCAAGGGCCTACAATGAGCAGTTCTTC.

This clone has only one observation. This chain joins TRBV25-1 and TRBJ1-4; D perhaps matches TRBD1 (6 bases). V was clipped by 4 bases and J by 9 bases, with 12 bases between them. Germline loops: CDR1 MGHDK, CDR2 SYGVNS. The CDR3 runs 13 residues. The CDR3 region is CASSGQDGKKLFF. CDR3 coding DNA: TGTGCCAGCAGTGGACAGGACGGGAAAAAACTGTTTTTT.

The chain combines TRBV9 with TRBJ2-2; possibly TRBD2 for D (5 bases). The CDR3 contains 16 residues. The germline V gene encodes CDR1 SGDLS and CDR2 YYNGEE. The V end was cut by 0 bases, the J end by 8 bases, with 17 bases between. In nucleotides, the CDR3 is TGTGCCAGCAGCGTAGCCCCGTATGGGGAGACAGGGGAGCTGTTTTTT. As protein: CASSVAPYGETGELFF.

This clone was seen just once. The rearrangement uses TRBV15 and TRBJ1-1; 8 bases match TRBD1. This CDR3 is 19 amino acids long. V shed 0 bases, J shed 4 bases, and the junction held 16 bases outside the gene matches. Germline CDR1 and CDR2: LNHNV and YYDKDF (reference sequence). The CDR3 loop reads CATSRDLGDRWAVGTEAFF. CDR3 nucleotide sequence: TGTGCCACCAGCAGAGATCTCGGGGACAGGTGGGCTGTCGGCACTGAAGCTTTCTTT.

The chain couples TRBV6-5 to TRBJ1-2; TRBD1 agrees at 12 bases. The germline gives CDR1 MNHEY, CDR2 SVGAGI. Trimming removed 2 bases from V and 6 bases from J; junction bases left unmatched: 4. This CDR3 is 15 amino acids long. CDR3 amino acids: CASSYGDRGRHGYTF. CDR3 DNA sequence: TGTGCCAGCAGTTACGGGGACAGGGGGCGACATGGCTACACCTTC.

This clone was seen a few times. This chain links TRBV5-1 with TRBJ2-5; 7 bases match TRBD1. Germline V gives CDR1 SGHRS, CDR2 YFSETQ. The length of the CDR3 is 17 residues. The ends lost 2 bases at V and 5 bases at J; junction bases unmatched: 15. DNA for the CDR3: TGCGCCAGCAGCTTCAGGCTAGAGGGGGCGCCCCGGGAGACCCAGTACTTC. It is translated as CASSFRLEGAPRETQYF.